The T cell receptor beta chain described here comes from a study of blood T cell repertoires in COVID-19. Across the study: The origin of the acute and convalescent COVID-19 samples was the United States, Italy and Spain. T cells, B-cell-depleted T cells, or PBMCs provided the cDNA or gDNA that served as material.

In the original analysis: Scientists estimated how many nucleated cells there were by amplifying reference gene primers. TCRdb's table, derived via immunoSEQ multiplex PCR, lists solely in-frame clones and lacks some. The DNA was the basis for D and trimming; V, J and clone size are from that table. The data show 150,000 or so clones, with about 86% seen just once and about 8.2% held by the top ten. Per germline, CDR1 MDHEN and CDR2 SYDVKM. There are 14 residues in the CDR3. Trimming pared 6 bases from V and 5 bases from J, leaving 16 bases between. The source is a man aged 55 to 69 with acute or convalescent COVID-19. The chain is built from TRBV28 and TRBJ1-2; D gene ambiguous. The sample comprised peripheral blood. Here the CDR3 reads CASSGRRGSYGYTF. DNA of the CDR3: TGTGCCAGCAGCGGTAGGAGAGGGTCGTATGGCTACACCTTC.